A single sample is the source of the 16 T cell receptor beta chains below, sequenced in a study of blood T cell repertoires in COVID-19 (dated by TCRdb to 2020 to 2021). Libraries were prepared through the immunoSEQ multiplex PCR assay. The clones in this table, taken by TCRdb from immuneACCESS, are in-frame only. Not every clone is retained; where verified, under half of the shortfall comes from an unresolved V gene, and the cause of the rest is unknown. The sample data list over 250,000 clones, and roughly 90% of these were observed just once. The ten largest clonotypes hold 2.6% of the sample. Sequenced: PBMCs or T cells enriched from blood (not recorded which). All receptors derive from a man aged 55 to 70 who had recovered from COVID-19.

The chain joins TRBV2 to TRBJ2-7; 8 positions match TRBD2. Germline CDR1 and CDR2: SNHLY and FYNNEI. J gave up 3 bases and V 5 bases, and 9 bases lay outside the gene matches. CDR3 length equals 15 residues. The CDR3 spells CASSWAGGIRYEQYF. For the CDR3, the DNA is TGTGCCAGCAGTTGGGCGGGGGGAATCCGCTACGAGCAGTACTTC.

V is TRBV5-5 and J is TRBJ1-4; D is unclear. CDR3 length: 13 amino acids. Looked up from germline, CDR1 is SGHKS and CDR2 is YYEKEE (reference sequence). V was clipped by 4 bases and J by 8 bases, with 12 bases between them. The CDR3, as DNA: TGTGCCAGCAGCCCCGCGGTCGACGAAAAACTGTTTTTT. Encoded protein: CASSPAVDEKLFF.

V is TRBV5-1 and J is TRBJ1-6; 8 bases match TRBD1. Germline V lookup: CDR1 SGHRS, CDR2 YFSETQ. Unmatched junction bases numbered 1, after V lost 3 bases and J lost 5 bases. The CDR3 runs 14 residues. CDR3 in DNA: TGCGCCAGCAGCTCGGGACAGGATAATTCACCCCTCCACTTT. Translation gives CASSSGQDNSPLHF.

The V gene is TRBV3-1 (or the pseudogene TRBV3-2), the J gene TRBJ1-4; 7 bases fit TRBD1. The CDR3 totals 16 residues. Germline CDR1 reads LGHDT; CDR2 reads YNNKEL (reference sequence). The V and J ends lost 4 bases and 7 bases, in that order; junction bases with no gene match: 12. This chain's CDR3 is CASSRATGAGGEKLFF. Here the CDR3 DNA reads TGTGCCAGCAGCCGGGCCACAGGGGCAGGAGGTGAAAAACTGTTTTTT.

The genes are TRBV15 and TRBJ2-7; the match to TRBD1 covers 7 bases. Trimming at V came to 4 bases and at J to 6 bases, leaving 12 bases not matched to a gene. The V gene's germline CDR1 is LNHNV and CDR2 YYDKDF (reference sequence). The CDR3 consists of 15 residues. CDR3 nucleotide sequence: TGTGCCACCAGCACCCTACAGGGGTCGGATTCCGAGCAGTACTTC. Translation gives CATSTLQGSDSEQYF.

V is TRBV10-3 and J is TRBJ1-3; TRBD1 aligns across 8 bases. Trimming at V came to 6 bases and at J to 0 bases, leaving 4 bases not matched to a gene. CDR3 length: 15 residues. Germline assignment: CDR1 ENHRY and CDR2 SYGVKD. The CDR3 DNA reads as TGTGCCATCAGGGGACAGGACCTCTCTGGAAACACCATATATTTT. It translates to CAIRGQDLSGNTIYF.

A few counts support this clone. CDR3 nucleotides: TGTGCCAGCTCACCTAGGACAGATATGAACACTGAAGCTTTCTTT. Its protein product is CASSPRTDMNTEAFF. The V gene is TRBV18, the J gene TRBJ1-1, with a weak D call TRBD1 (6 bases). The CDR3 runs 15 residues. The V end was cut by 3 bases, the J end by 0 bases, with 11 bases between. The germline V gene has CDR1 KGHSH and CDR2 LQKENI.

This clone appeared once. The CDR3 nucleotides read TGCGCCAGCAGCCCGGGACAGGGGGGCGATCAACTGTTTTTT. It codes for CASSPGQGGDQLFF. The rearrangement uses TRBV5-1 and TRBJ1-4; 11 bases fit TRBD1. The V gene's germline CDR1 is SGHRS and CDR2 YFSETQ. Trimming at V came to 4 bases and at J to 12 bases, leaving 8 bases not matched to a gene. This CDR3 contains 14 residues.

The chain uses TRBV14 and TRBJ1-1, with D unresolved. The V end lost 1 base, the J end lost 1 base, and 4 bases lay between the germline ends. The germline gives CDR1 SGHDN, CDR2 FVKESK. The CDR3 contains 13 residues. CDR3 DNA: TGTGCCAGCAGCCAAGCGGGGAACACTGAAGCTTTCTTT. Its translation is CASSQAGNTEAFF. The full variable domain, in which reference TRBV14 and TRBJ1-1 provide the parts outside the CDR3, is EAGVTQFPSHSVIEKGQTVTLRCDPISGHDNLYWYRRVMGKEIKFLLHFVKESKQDESGMPNNRFLAERTGGTYSTLKVQPAELEDSGVYFCASSQAGNTEAFFGQGTRLTVV.

This chain links TRBV18 with TRBJ2-4; 8 bases are shared with TRBD1. There are 16 residues in the CDR3. V trimming: 3 bases; J trimming: 9 bases; junction bases outside the gene matches: 13. CDR1 and CDR2 (germline): KGHSH, LQKENI. Here the CDR3 reads CASSPLQDRVDPIQYF. The CDR3 DNA reads TGTGCCAGCTCACCGCTTCAGGACAGGGTCGATCCCATTCAGTACTTC.

The chain has TRBV10-2 and TRBJ1-6; D is unresolved. The CDR3 totals 13 residues. Germline V CDR1 and CDR2: WSHSY, SAAADI. V was shortened by 8 bases and J by 10 bases, with 15 bases between the two germline ends. The CDR3 loop is CASRTGTGSPLHF. In DNA form, the CDR3 reads TGCGCCAGCCGAACGGGAACCGGATCACCCCTCCACTTT.

This chain connects TRBV6-5 to TRBJ1-2; D unclear. This CDR3 contains 14 residues. V gave up 6 bases and J gave up 2 bases, with 13 bases separating them. Per germline, CDR1 MNHEY and CDR2 SVGAGI. The CDR3 spells CASRPAHGNYGYTF. CDR3 sequence (DNA): TGTGCCAGCAGACCTGCCCACGGGAACTATGGCTACACCTTC.

The genes are TRBV30 and TRBJ2-7, with 7 nucleotides matching TRBD2. J gave up 11 bases and V 1 base, and 8 bases lay outside the gene matches. Germline loops: CDR1 GTSNPN, CDR2 SVGIG (reference sequence). The CDR3 spans 12 residues. CDR3 sequence (DNA): TGTGCCTGGAGTGGGGGGGGTCGGTCGAAGTACTTC. It encodes CAWSGGGRSKYF. Supplemented by reference TRBV30 and TRBJ2-7, the full variable domain reads SQTIHQWPATLVQPVGSPLSLECTVEGTSNPNLYWYRQAAGRGLQLLFYSVGIGQISSEVPQNLSASRPQDRQFILSSKKLLLSDSGFYLCAWSGGGRSKYFGPGTRLTVT.

This clone was picked up one time. The chain uses TRBV19 and TRBJ2-5, with 7 bases that match TRBD2. Germline CDR1 LNHDA, CDR2 SQIVND (reference sequence). The V and J ends lost 5 bases and 1 base, in that order; junction bases with no gene match: 7. The CDR3 is 15 amino acids. The CDR3 is CASSSGGSIQETQYF. Here the CDR3 DNA reads TGTGCCAGTAGTTCGGGCGGGAGTATCCAAGAGACCCAGTACTTC.

This chain joins TRBV5-1 and TRBJ1-2; 8 bases match TRBD1. CDR3 length: 13 amino acids. Trimming cost V 4 bases and J 6 bases; bases outside gene matches: 5. The V gene's germline CDR1 is SGHRS and CDR2 YFSETQ. CDR3 residues: CASSLGTGDGYTF. The DNA of the CDR3 is TGCGCCAGCAGCCTCGGGACAGGAGATGGCTACACCTTC.

The chain employs TRBV19 and TRBJ1-2; D possibly corresponds to TRBD1 (6 bases). The CDR3 runs 15 residues. Germline V gene sequence: CDR1 LNHDA, CDR2 SQIVND (reference sequence). The V end lost 0 bases, the J end lost 4 bases, and 12 bases lay between the germline ends. CDR3 amino acids: CASSIEAGAGYGYTF. CDR3 DNA: TGTGCCAGTAGTATAGAGGCGGGGGCGGGCTATGGCTACACCTTC.